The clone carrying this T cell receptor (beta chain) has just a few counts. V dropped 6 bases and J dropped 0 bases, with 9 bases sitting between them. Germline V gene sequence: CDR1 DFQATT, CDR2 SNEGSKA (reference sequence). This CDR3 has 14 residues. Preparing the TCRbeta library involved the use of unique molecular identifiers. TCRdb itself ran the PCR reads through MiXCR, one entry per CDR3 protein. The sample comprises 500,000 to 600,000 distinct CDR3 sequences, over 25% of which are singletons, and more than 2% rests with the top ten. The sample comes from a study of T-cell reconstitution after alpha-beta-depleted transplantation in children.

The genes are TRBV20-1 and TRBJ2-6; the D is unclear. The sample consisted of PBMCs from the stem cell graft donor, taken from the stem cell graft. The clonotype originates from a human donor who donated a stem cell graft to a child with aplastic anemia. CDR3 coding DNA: TGCAGTGCCAGGAGCAGCTCTGGGGCCAACGTCCTGACTTTC. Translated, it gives CSARSSSGANVLTF.